The rows below give T cell receptor beta chains drawn from one sample of a study of shared clonotypes between healthy human individuals. Profiled with immunoSEQ multiplex PCR; TCRdb holds only in-frame clones, not every one. The sample includes about 2.1 million clones, roughly 93% of them seen just once. Sequenced: naive CD8+ T cells from PBMCs. Every receptor here comes from a man between 18 and 35 years old in good health. Some clones in this sample may be carry-over from other donors' samples. The CDR3 runs from the conserved cysteine through the conserved F or W. Fields, in order: clone size, V gene, D gene, J gene, CDR3 length, CDR3 protein, CDR3 DNA. The D gene is left open where the match is weak. Clone size is not always given. Where it is, it says once, few, many or a class for expanded clones.

NA	TRBV25-1	NA	TRBJ2-7	16	CASSEFPDRSPYEQYF	TGTGCCAGCAGTGAATTCCCCGACAGGAGTCCCTACGAGCAGTACTTC
NA	TRBV2	NA	TRBJ2-7	15	CASSVGRDSSYEQYF	TGTGCCAGCAGTGTGGGCAGGGATAGCTCCTACGAGCAGTACTTC
NA	TRBV15	NA	TRBJ2-2	15	CATSRAQGNTGELFF	TGTGCCACCAGCAGAGCACAGGGGAACACCGGGGAGCTGTTTTTT
NA	TRBV4-1	TRBD1	TRBJ2-7	15	CASSPRQGAAYEQYF	TGCGCCAGCAGCCCTAGACAGGGGGCGGCCTACGAGCAGTACTTC
few	TRBV28	NA	TRBJ1-4	16	CASSLDREGEEEKLFF	TGTGCCAGCAGCTTAGATCGGGAGGGGGAAGAAGAAAAACTGTTTTTT
NA	TRBV11-2	TRBD2	TRBJ2-1	16	CASRIAGGISYNEQFF	TGTGCCAGCAGAATAGCGGGAGGTATCTCCTACAATGAGCAGTTCTTC
NA	TRBV28	TRBD2	TRBJ2-3	16	CASSLEAGGITDTQYF	TGTGCCAGCAGTTTGGAGGCGGGAGGAATCACAGATACGCAGTATTTT
NA	TRBV7-6	TRBD2	TRBJ2-5	16	CASSSGLAGVKETQYF	TGTGCCAGCAGCTCGGGACTAGCGGGTGTTAAAGAGACCCAGTACTTC
NA	TRBV29-1	NA	TRBJ2-6	13	CSAAGAGANVLTF	TGCAGCGCAGCAGGGGCTGGGGCCAACGTCCTGACTTTC
NA	TRBV27	NA	TRBJ2-3	14	CASSLFAEADTQYF	TGTGCCAGCAGTTTATTTGCAGAGGCAGATACGCAGTATTTT
NA	TRBV27	TRBD1	TRBJ2-7	14	CASSFGQGAGEQYF	TGTGCCAGCAGTTTTGGGCAGGGGGCAGGCGAGCAGTACTTC
once	TRBV27	TRBD1	TRBJ1-1	14	CASRDRGMNTEAFF	TGTGCCAGCCGGGACAGGGGTATGAACACTGAAGCTTTCTTT
NA	TRBV27	NA	TRBJ1-1	13	CASSSLTGIEAFF	TGTGCCAGCAGTTCCCTTACAGGGATTGAAGCTTTCTTT
NA	TRBV7-9	NA	TRBJ2-1	14	CASSLAGLAGEQFF	TGTGCCAGCAGCTTAGCAGGTCTAGCAGGTGAGCAGTTCTTC
NA	TRBV4-3	NA	TRBJ2-3	15	CASSQALSLGDTQYF	TGCGCCAGCAGCCAGGCCCTCAGCTTAGGGGATACGCAGTATTTT
NA	TRBV5-6	TRBD2	TRBJ2-1	14	CASSTGTSVNEQFF	TGTGCCAGCAGCACCGGGACTAGCGTCAATGAGCAGTTCTTC
NA	TRBV27	TRBD1	TRBJ1-5	15	CASSPRTGGNQPQHF	TGTGCCAGCAGTCCCCGGACAGGGGGCAATCAGCCCCAGCATTTT
NA	TRBV9	TRBD2	TRBJ2-3	17	CASSGHSGTSDTDTQYF	TGTGCCAGCAGCGGTCATTCCGGGACTAGCGACACAGATACGCAGTATTTT
once	TRBV6-4	NA	TRBJ2-2	16	CASSGTYTKNTGELFF	TGTGCCAGCAGTGGGACATACACGAAGAACACCGGGGAGCTGTTTTTT
NA	TRBV5-6	TRBD2	TRBJ2-3	17	CASNHGTSLPGTDTQYF	TGTGCCAGCAACCACGGGACTAGCCTTCCGGGCACAGATACGCAGTATTTT
once	TRBV7-9	NA	TRBJ2-3	15	CASSSDRRLTDTQYF	TGTGCCAGCAGCTCCGACAGGCGCCTCACAGATACGCAGTATTTT
NA	TRBV27	NA	TRBJ2-1	14	CASSRQGGYNEQFF	TGTGCCAGCAGCCGACAGGGAGGCTACAATGAGCAGTTCTTC
NA	TRBV29-1	NA	TRBJ2-7	15	CSVLFPGALSYEQYF	TGCAGCGTTCTCTTTCCAGGGGCACTATCCTACGAGCAGTACTTC
NA	TRBV6-5	NA	TRBJ2-4	16	CASSYSKWADENIQYF	TGTGCCAGCAGTTACTCGAAGTGGGCGGATGAAAACATTCAGTACTTC
NA	TRBV15	TRBD1	TRBJ2-7	17	CATSLRRTGLGPLRQYF	TGTGCCACCAGCCTCCGCCGGACAGGGTTGGGCCCACTAAGGCAGTACTTC
NA	TRBV7-9	NA	TRBJ2-2	13	CASSGTATGELFF	TGTGCCAGCTCCGGCACAGCAACCGGGGAGCTGTTTTTT
NA	TRBV6-1	TRBD1	TRBJ1-2	13	CASSKTGDYGYTF	TGTGCCAGCAGTAAAACAGGGGACTATGGCTACACCTTC
NA	TRBV5-1	TRBD2	TRBJ2-7	16	CASSLVASGSSYEQYF	TGCGCCAGCAGCTTGGTGGCTAGCGGGAGTTCCTACGAGCAGTACTTC
few	TRBV15	TRBD1	TRBJ1-1	13	CATRDRVGTEAFF	TGTGCCACCCGGGACAGGGTGGGCACTGAAGCTTTCTTT
NA	TRBV30	NA	TRBJ2-7	15	CAWSPGLSSKDEQYF	TGTGCCTGGAGTCCAGGCTTGAGCAGTAAGGACGAGCAGTACTTC
NA	TRBV7-9	TRBD1	TRBJ2-7	17	CASSVPPTGVPPYEQYF	TGTGCCAGCAGCGTTCCACCTACAGGGGTGCCTCCCTACGAGCAGTACTTC
NA	TRBV6-1	TRBD2	TRBJ2-7	16	CASSEATSGRSYEQYF	TGTGCCAGCAGTGAAGCAACTAGCGGGAGGTCTTACGAGCAGTACTTC
few	TRBV27	NA	TRBJ2-7	12	CASSFNSYEQYF	TGTGCCAGCAGTTTTAACTCCTACGAGCAGTACTTC
NA	TRBV27	NA	TRBJ2-7	12	CASSLLGAEQYF	TGTGCCAGCAGTTTATTAGGGGCCGAGCAGTACTTC
NA	TRBV9	TRBD2	TRBJ2-1	15	CASSVGGLVYNEQFF	TGTGCCAGCAGCGTAGGGGGACTAGTATACAATGAGCAGTTCTTC
NA	TRBV14	TRBD2	TRBJ2-1	12	CASGRGGNEQFF	TGTGCCAGCGGCCGGGGGGGCAATGAGCAGTTCTTC
NA	TRBV27	TRBD1	TRBJ1-2	13	CASSLGTGIGYTF	TGTGCCAGCAGTCTAGGGACAGGGATAGGCTACACCTTC
NA	TRBV10-2	TRBD1	TRBJ2-5	14	CASSTDREVETQYF	TGCGCCAGCAGTACGGACAGGGAGGTAGAGACCCAGTACTTC
NA	TRBV6-1	NA	TRBJ1-6	16	CASSEARQLYNSPLHF	TGTGCCAGCAGTGAAGCGCGGCAACTTTATAATTCACCCCTCCACTTT
many	TRBV7-8	NA	TRBJ1-2	15	CASSLGSGAGYGYTF	TGTGCCAGCAGCTTAGGGTCAGGCGCTGGCTATGGCTACACCTTC
NA	TRBV5-6	NA	TRBJ2-3	13	CASSLPSTEEQYF	TGTGCCAGCAGCTTGCCCTCAACGGAGGAGCAGTATTTT
NA	TRBV4-3	NA	TRBJ2-3	12	CASSRASDTQYF	TGCGCCAGCAGCCGGGCTTCGGATACGCAGTATTTT
NA	TRBV6-5	NA	TRBJ2-7	14	CASSYSSLVGEQYF	TGTGCCAGCAGTTACTCGAGTTTGGTCGGCGAGCAGTACTTC
NA	TRBV28	NA	TRBJ1-5	14	CASSPRQVSQPQHF	TGTGCCAGCAGCCCTAGACAGGTCTCTCAGCCCCAGCATTTT
NA	TRBV28	NA	TRBJ1-4	14	CASSIGQHYEKLFF	TGTGCCAGCAGTATAGGACAGCATTATGAAAAACTGTTTTTT
NA	TRBV5-1	NA	TRBJ2-7	15	CASSLEQGMGHEQYF	TGCGCCAGCAGCTTAGAACAGGGAATGGGCCACGAGCAGTACTTC
NA	TRBV27	NA	TRBJ2-5	15	CASSLLPGRKETQYF	TGTGCCAGCAGTTTACTTCCGGGACGGAAAGAGACCCAGTACTTC
NA	TRBV13	TRBD2	TRBJ2-2	18	CASSSETGLAGGGGELFF	TGTGCCAGCAGCTCGGAAACCGGGCTAGCGGGAGGTGGCGGGGAGCTGTTTTTT
NA	TRBV28	NA	TRBJ1-5	15	CASNKPGGLDQPQHF	TGTGCCAGCAACAAACCGGGGGGGTTGGATCAGCCCCAGCATTTT
once	TRBV7-9	TRBD1	TRBJ2-2	18	CASSFVGDRGLNTGELFF	TGTGCCAGCAGTTTCGTCGGGGACAGGGGTCTTAACACCGGGGAGCTGTTTTTT